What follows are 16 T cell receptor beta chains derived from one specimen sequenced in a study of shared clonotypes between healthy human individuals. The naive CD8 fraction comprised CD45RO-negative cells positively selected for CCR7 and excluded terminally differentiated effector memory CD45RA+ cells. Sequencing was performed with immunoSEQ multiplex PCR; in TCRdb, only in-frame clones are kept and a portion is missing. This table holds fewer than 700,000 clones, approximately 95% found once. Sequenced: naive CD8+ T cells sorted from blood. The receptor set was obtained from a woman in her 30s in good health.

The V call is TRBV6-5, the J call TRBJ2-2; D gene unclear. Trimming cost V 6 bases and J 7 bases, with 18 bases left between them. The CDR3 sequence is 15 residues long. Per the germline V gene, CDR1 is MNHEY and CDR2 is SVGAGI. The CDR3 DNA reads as TGTGCCAGCAGCCACTTCATACCGAAGAGCGGGGAGCTGTTTTTT. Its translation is CASSHFIPKSGELFF.

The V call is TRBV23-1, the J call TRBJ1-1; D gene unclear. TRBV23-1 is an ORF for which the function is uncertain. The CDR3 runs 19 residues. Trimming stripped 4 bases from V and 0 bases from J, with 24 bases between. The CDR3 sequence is CASSPEGGIFGRMNTEAFF. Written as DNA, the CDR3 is TGCGCCAGCAGTCCCGAAGGTGGTATTTTTGGTCGAATGAACACTGAAGCTTTCTTT.

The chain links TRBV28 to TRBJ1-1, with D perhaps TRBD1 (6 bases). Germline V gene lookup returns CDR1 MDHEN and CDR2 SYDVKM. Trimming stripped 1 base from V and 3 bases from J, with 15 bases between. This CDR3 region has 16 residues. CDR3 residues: CASSLSVQGGYTEAFF. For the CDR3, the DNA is TGTGCCAGCAGTTTATCGGTACAGGGAGGGTACACTGAAGCTTTCTTT.

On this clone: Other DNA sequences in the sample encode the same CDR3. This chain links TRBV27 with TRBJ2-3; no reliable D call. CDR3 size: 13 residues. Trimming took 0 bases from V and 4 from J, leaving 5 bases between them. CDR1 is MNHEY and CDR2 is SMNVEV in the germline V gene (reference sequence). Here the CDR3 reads CASSLSSPDTQYF. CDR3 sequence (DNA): TGTGCCAGCAGTTTATCGTCCCCAGATACGCAGTATTTT.

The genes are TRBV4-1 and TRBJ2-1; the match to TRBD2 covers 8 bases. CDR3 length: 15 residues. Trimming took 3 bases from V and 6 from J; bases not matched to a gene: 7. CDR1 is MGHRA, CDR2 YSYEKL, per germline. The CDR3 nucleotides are TGCGCCAGCAGCCACCACGGGGGGGGTGGCAATGAGCAGTTCTTC. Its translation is CASSHHGGGGNEQFF.

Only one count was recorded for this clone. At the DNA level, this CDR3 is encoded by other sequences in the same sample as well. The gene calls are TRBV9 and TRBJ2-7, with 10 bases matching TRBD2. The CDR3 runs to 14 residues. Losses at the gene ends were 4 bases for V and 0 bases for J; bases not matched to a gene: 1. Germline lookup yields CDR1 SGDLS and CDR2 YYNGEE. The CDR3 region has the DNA TGTGCCAGCAGCCCTAGCGGGAGCTCCTACGAGCAGTACTTC. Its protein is CASSPSGSSYEQYF. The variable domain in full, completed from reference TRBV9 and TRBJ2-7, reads DSGVTQTPKHLITATGQRVTLRCSPRSGDLSVYWYQQSLDQGLQFLIQYYNGEERAKGNILERFSAQQFPDLHSELNLSSLELGDSALYFCASSPSGSSYEQYFGPGTRLTVT.

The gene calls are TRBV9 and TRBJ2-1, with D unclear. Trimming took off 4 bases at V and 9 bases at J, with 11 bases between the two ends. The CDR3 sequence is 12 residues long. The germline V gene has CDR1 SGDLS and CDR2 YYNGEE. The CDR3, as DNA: TGTGCCAGCAGCCCTCCCGGGCTTGAGCAGTTCTTC. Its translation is CASSPPGLEQFF.

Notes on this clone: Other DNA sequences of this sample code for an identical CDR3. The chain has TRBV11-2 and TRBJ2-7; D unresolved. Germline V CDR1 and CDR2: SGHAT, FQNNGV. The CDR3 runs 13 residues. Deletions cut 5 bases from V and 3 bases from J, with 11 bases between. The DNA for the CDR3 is TGTGCCAGCAGCCTAGGCCGAGGCTACGAGCAGTACTTC. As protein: CASSLGRGYEQYF.

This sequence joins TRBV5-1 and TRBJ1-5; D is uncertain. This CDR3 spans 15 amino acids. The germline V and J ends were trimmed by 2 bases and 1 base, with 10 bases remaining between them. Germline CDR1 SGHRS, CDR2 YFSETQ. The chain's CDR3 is CASSFNGQSNQPQHF. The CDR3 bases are TGCGCCAGCAGCTTTAATGGGCAAAGCAATCAGCCCCAGCATTTT. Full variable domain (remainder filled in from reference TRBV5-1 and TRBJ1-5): KAGVTQTPRYLIKTRGQQVTLSCSPISGHRSVSWYQQTPGQGLQFLFEYFSETQRNKGNFPGRFSGRQFSNSRSEMNVSTLELGDSALYLCASSFNGQSNQPQHFGDGTRLSIL.

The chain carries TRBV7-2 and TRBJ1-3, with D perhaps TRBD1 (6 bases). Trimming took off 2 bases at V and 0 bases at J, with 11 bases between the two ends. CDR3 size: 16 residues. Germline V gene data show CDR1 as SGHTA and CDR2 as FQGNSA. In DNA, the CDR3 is TGTGCCAGCAGCTTATGGGACACAGTCTCTGGAAACACCATATATTTT. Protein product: CASSLWDTVSGNTIYF.

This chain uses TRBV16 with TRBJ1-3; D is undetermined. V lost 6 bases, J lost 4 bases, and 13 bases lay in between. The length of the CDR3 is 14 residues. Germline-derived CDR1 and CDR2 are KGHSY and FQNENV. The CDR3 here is CASSRDLFGNTIYF. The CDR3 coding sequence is TGTGCCAGCAGTCGAGACCTATTCGGAAACACCATATATTTT.

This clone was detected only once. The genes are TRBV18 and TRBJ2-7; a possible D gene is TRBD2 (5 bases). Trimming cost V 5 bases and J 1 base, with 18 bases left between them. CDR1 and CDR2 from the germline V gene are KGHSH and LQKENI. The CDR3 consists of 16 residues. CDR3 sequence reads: CASSSTRFAGSYEQYF. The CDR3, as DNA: TGTGCCAGCTCATCCACTAGATTTGCAGGATCCTACGAGCAGTACTTC. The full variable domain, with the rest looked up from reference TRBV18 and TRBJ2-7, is NAGVMQNPRHLVRRRGQEARLRCSPMKGHSHVYWYRQLPEEGLKFMVYLQKENIIDESGMPKERFSAEFPKEGPSILRIQQVVRGDSAAYFCASSSTRFAGSYEQYFGPGTRLTVT.

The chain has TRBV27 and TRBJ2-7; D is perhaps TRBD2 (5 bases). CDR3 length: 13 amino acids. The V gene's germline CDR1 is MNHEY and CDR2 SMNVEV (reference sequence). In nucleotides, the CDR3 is TGTGCGGCTGGGAGAGGACTCTCCTACGAGCAGTACTTC. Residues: CAAGRGLSYEQYF.

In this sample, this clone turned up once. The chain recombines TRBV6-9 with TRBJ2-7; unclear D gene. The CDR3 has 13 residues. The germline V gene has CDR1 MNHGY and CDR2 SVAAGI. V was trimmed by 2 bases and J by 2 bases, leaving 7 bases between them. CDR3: CASSYRHAYEQYF. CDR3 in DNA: TGTGCCAGCAGTTATCGCCACGCCTACGAGCAGTACTTC.

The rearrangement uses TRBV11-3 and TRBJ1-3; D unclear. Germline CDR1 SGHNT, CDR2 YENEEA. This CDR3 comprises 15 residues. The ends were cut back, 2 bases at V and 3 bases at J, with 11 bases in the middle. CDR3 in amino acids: CASSLQTVGGNTIYF. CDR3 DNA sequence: TGTGCCAGCAGCTTACAGACGGTCGGTGGAAACACCATATATTTT.

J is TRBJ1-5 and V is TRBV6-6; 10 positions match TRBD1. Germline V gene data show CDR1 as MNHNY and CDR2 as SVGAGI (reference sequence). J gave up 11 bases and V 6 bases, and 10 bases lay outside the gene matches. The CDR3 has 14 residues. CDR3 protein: CASSSWDRGTAQHF. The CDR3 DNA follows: TGTGCCAGCAGCTCATGGGACAGGGGTACGGCCCAGCATTTT.